A single sample gave rise to the 12 T cell receptor beta chains below, sequenced in a study of OX40 agonist ivuxolimab in advanced cancers. The assay was immunoSEQ multiplex PCR, and TCRdb's table has in-frame clones only and misses some. The sample holds 90,000 to 130,000 clones, around 93% seen once. The starting material was CD4+ or CD8+ T cells sorted from blood, obtained in a trial of the OX40 agonist ivuxolimab. All receptors come from an adult with an advanced solid tumor such as melanoma, head and neck, liver or kidney cancer.

The V call is TRBV2, the J call TRBJ2-2, with 7 nucleotides matching TRBD1. The CDR3 is made up of 16 amino acids. Germline V gene lookup returns CDR1 SNHLY and CDR2 FYNNEI. V lost 2 bases, J lost 3 bases, and 6 bases stayed unmatched. In DNA form, the CDR3 reads TGTGCCAGCAGTGAACTTGGGACAGTATACACCGGGGAGCTGTTTTTT. Protein product: CASSELGTVYTGELFF.

The V gene is TRBV27, the J gene TRBJ1-4; D gene uncertain. Deletions cut 6 bases from V and 8 bases from J, with 16 bases between. From germline, CDR1 is MNHEY and CDR2 SMNVEV (reference sequence). This CDR3 is built from 14 residues. Written as DNA, the CDR3 is TGTGCCAGCAGCCAAGGCAGGTTCGGAGAAAAACTGTTTTTT. Amino acids: CASSQGRFGEKLFF.

The rearrangement links TRBV5-1 to TRBJ2-3; TRBD1 matches 9 bases. Germline V gives CDR1 SGHRS, CDR2 YFSETQ. The CDR3 runs 13 residues. V lost 4 bases, J lost 4 bases, and 1 base stayed unmatched. The CDR3 spells CASSGTGSDTQYF. The CDR3 DNA follows: TGCGCCAGCAGCGGGACAGGGTCAGATACGCAGTATTTT.

The V call is TRBV4-2, the J call TRBJ2-3; 10 nucleotides match TRBD2. The V gene end was trimmed by 4 bases and the J gene end by 2 bases; junction bases not matched to a gene: 3. This CDR3 is built from 15 residues. Germline loops: CDR1 LGHNA, CDR2 YNFKEQ. The CDR3 protein is CASSPGLAFTDTQYF. For the CDR3, the DNA is TGTGCCAGCAGCCCGGGACTAGCGTTCACAGATACGCAGTATTTT.

The chain employs TRBV19 and TRBJ2-2, with a tentative D call TRBD1 (7 bases). CDR3 length: 14 amino acids. CDR1 and CDR2 (germline): LNHDA, SQIVND (reference sequence). The ends were cut back, 7 bases at V and 6 bases at J, with 15 bases in the middle. CDR3 protein: CASTKSRGAGELFF. The CDR3 DNA sequence: TGTGCCAGTACTAAGAGCAGGGGGGCCGGGGAGCTGTTTTTT.

This chain connects TRBV6-6 to TRBJ1-1; D call uncertain. In germline, CDR1 is MNHNY, CDR2 SVGAGI (reference sequence). The CDR3 loop spans 13 amino acids. V lost 2 bases and J lost 1, with 5 bases in between. CDR3 nucleotide sequence: TGTGCCAGCAGTTACAACAGGAACACTGAAGCTTTCTTT. The encoded protein is CASSYNRNTEAFF.

The chain couples TRBV16 to TRBJ2-4; tentatively, D is TRBD2 (6 bases). The CDR3 totals 15 residues. V was cut by 4 bases and J by 4 bases, with 14 bases left in between. Per the germline V gene, CDR1 is KGHSY and CDR2 is FQNENV. CDR3 nucleotides: TGTGCCAGCAGCCGCCAGTCGGGGGTAAAAAACATTCAGTACTTC. Protein sequence: CASSRQSGVKNIQYF.

The chain carries TRBV6-1 and TRBJ1-2, with TRBD1 as a possible D gene (5 bases). Germline CDR1 reads MNHNS; CDR2 reads SASEGT. The V gene lost 10 bases and the J gene lost 0 bases, with 12 bases spanning the gap. The CDR3 contains 13 residues. The CDR3 loop reads CATPKGANYGYTF. In DNA, the CDR3 is TGTGCCACCCCCAAAGGGGCTAACTATGGCTACACCTTC.

This clone has just a few counts. The chain carries TRBV5-6 and TRBJ1-2, with 8 bases fitting TRBD1. This CDR3 region has 14 residues. V lost 4 bases, J lost 4 bases, and 6 bases stayed unmatched. CDR1 is SGHDT and CDR2 is YYEEEE in the germline V gene. In DNA, the CDR3 is TGTGCCAGCAGCCGCCAGGGGGCAAGCTATGGCTACACCTTC. Residues: CASSRQGASYGYTF. Using reference TRBV5-6 and TRBJ1-2 for the parts outside the CDR3, the full variable domain is DAGVTQSPTHLIKTRGQQVTLRCSPKSGHDTVSWYQQALGQGPQFIFQYYEEEERQRGNFPDRFSGHQFPNYSSELNVNALLLGDSALYLCASSRQGASYGYTFGSGTRLTVV.

This clone has only one observation. The chain joins TRBV5-1 to TRBJ2-1; D is unresolved. Trimming removed 3 bases at V and 6 bases at J, with 16 bases between. In germline, CDR1 is SGHRS, CDR2 YFSETQ. This CDR3 contains 15 residues. CDR3 sequence (DNA): TGCGCCAGCAGCTCCCAGTTGGGGATCAGCAATGAGCAGTTCTTC. Protein: CASSSQLGISNEQFF.

V and J are TRBV10-1 and TRBJ2-7; tentatively, D is TRBD2 (7 bases). V lost 2 bases and J 0 bases, leaving 11 bases between the germline ends. The CDR3 has 15 amino acids. Germline V gives CDR1 WNHNN, CDR2 SYGVQD (reference sequence). This CDR3 is CASSEGGASSYEQYF. The CDR3 DNA reads as TGCGCCAGCAGTGAGGGGGGGGCGAGCTCCTACGAGCAGTACTTC.

The rearrangement uses TRBV9 and TRBJ2-7, with D perhaps TRBD2 (5 bases). The germline V and J ends were trimmed by 0 bases and 1 base, with 11 bases remaining between them. The CDR3 has 15 amino acids. Germline values: CDR1 SGDLS, CDR2 YYNGEE. The DNA of the CDR3 is TGTGCCAGCAGCGTAGAGGTGGGAGATTCCTACGAGCAGTACTTC. This encodes CASSVEVGDSYEQYF.